This paragraph covers one TCR beta chain sequence. This clone was observed a handful of times. This clone's antigen is unknown. No qualities accompany the bases; no much larger clone lies one base away. Between the V and J ends, shortened by 6 bases and 5 bases respectively, the junction contains 16 bases. The CDR3 goes from the cysteine to the phenylalanine over 14 residues. Just the 42-base CDR3 DNA is kept, in frame starting at base 1. Via the germline V gene, CDR1 is MDHEN and CDR2 SYDVKM. The cohort was made up of hundreds of healthy bone marrow donors. All cohort members were sampled while nominally healthy, although unrecorded immune exposures were likely present. The donor was CMV seropositive and was included in the group of 300 or so seropositive cohort members. A peripheral blood sample was collected from each donor, and TCR beta sequencing was performed on peripheral blood mononuclear cells. The Qiagen DNeasy Blood Extraction Kit was used to extract genomic DNA from the blood cell samples.

Receptor libraries were prepared by the immunoSEQ multiplex PCR assay. The multiplex PCR relied on a mix of 60 forward primers for TCR Vbeta segments and 13 reverse primers for TCR Jbeta segments. The CDR3 region of rearranged TCR beta genes was amplified from genomic DNA by a multiplex PCR assay. The amplified TCR beta libraries were sequenced on the Illumina HiSeq System as 87-base-pair reads. In the authors' own workflow: A later analysis counted some 80 million unique TCR beta chains across the 670 or so repertoires, and some 11 million of these chains were shared by at least two donors. Raw reads were error-corrected and collapsed into unique sequences with a nearest-neighbor algorithm that merged closely related sequences to remove PCR and sequencing errors. CDR3 sequences were aligned to IMGT reference sequences to assign V, D and J gene segments. For a sequence to be retained, a match of at least six nucleotides was required to both a V gene segment and a J gene segment. A rearrangement was called productive if the CDR3 had no stop codons and remained in frame with V and J, and every other rearrangement was called non-productive. CDR3 was defined according to IMGT convention as the region running from the second conserved V-encoded cysteine to the conserved J-encoded phenylalanine. In an earlier analysis of 587 of the donors, sequences lacking an unambiguous match to a single V gene segment were excluded. In an earlier analysis of several hundred of the donors, V segments were called functional above 56.7% productive rearrangements and were called segregating when the between-donor standard deviation exceeded 5%. A statistical classification framework was built for diagnosing cytomegalovirus status from the catalog of TCR beta chain sequences. In a later analysis, V and J genes were assigned by comparing TCR nucleotide sequences against IMGT/GENE-DB human TR gene sequences. The TCRdist pipeline was used in a later analysis to assign CDR3 sequences and most-parsimonious VDJ recombination scenarios. In a later analysis, each TCR beta chain was defined by its CDR3 amino acid sequence together with its V-gene family, and reads lacking a unique V-gene family were excluded. A later analysis removed nearly 600 highly shared, low-generation-probability nucleotide sequences to deal with suspected cross-contamination and a sequencing artifact. For each public chain, a later analysis derived a clonal expansion index from normalized ranks of inferred template counts within each repertoire. Generation probabilities in a later analysis came from a VDJ recombination model fitted to out-of-frame rearrangements, and those results were checked against IGoR. Hypergeometric tests were used in a later analysis to score TCR-TCR, TCR-HLA and TCR-CMV co-occurrence, with a repertoire-size bias correction applied to the TCR pairs. False discovery rates were estimated in a later analysis by permuting HLA or CMV assignments 20 times. In a later analysis, co-occurring TCRs were grouped with DBSCAN, and TCRdist sequence similarity was added when clustering was performed within HLA-allele-positive subsets. Co-occurrence clustering excluded repertoires with fewer than 30,000 or more than 120,000 public chains, plus five with anomalous nucleotide sharing. What TCRdb holds here is the immuneACCESS table cut down to in-frame rearrangements. Part of the clones is not present; checked against another copy, under half of the missing clones reflect an unresolved V gene, and the others are unexplained. V and J calls and clone size come straight from that table; D and trimming were deduced from the DNA. This sample lists 120,000 or so clones; about 10% were detected once. Approximately 4.4% of the sample is in the top ten clones.

The source of the sample is a study of cytomegalovirus exposure and HLA in healthy donors (dated by TCRdb to 2015 to 2018). Regarding the research as a whole: An earlier analysis of roughly 630 of the donors reported roughly 270 Gb of sequence data and some 100 million unique TCR beta sequences from about 200 million T cells. To predict cytomegalovirus infection status, the study brought together high-throughput TCR immunosequencing, statistical association of individual TCRs with disease status, and machine learning. Alongside the repertoire data, information on donor age, sex, ethnicity and CMV serostatus was compiled. Along with the approximately 600-subject first cohort, a separate validation cohort of roughly 110 different subjects was used. Rather than drawing on any new phenotypic data, the later analysis identified candidate immune exposures from TCR beta sequences and the way those sequences occurred across donors. Roughly 5 DR-DQ haplotypes were handled as single units for association and clustering, since linkage in the cohort was strong. The study aimed to test whether cataloging public T cell receptors could reveal signatures of past pathogen exposure. HLA typing included class I and class II loci at four-digit resolution. Typing coverage differed by locus: A, B, C, DRB1 and DQB1 were typed in about 620-630 donors, DQA1 in about 560, DPA1 in 600 to 610, and DPB1 in approximately 450. In an earlier analysis of 587 of the donors, high-throughput TCR beta sequencing was used to judge whether each TCR beta V gene segment behaved as functional or pseudogenic. To study patterns of TCR occurrence, a later analysis re-analyzed previously published TCR beta repertoires from 666 donors and added high-resolution HLA genotyping. The T cell repertoires of some 700 subjects were profiled by immunosequencing and related to cytomegalovirus serostatus. All discovery cohort repertoires had been generated using a single sequencing platform. In a later genetic analysis, genome-wide SNP genotypes for about three fifths of the 666 donors were used, and that subset was treated as a discovery cohort. An early release that covered around 590 HLA-typed donors contained about 300 gigabases of sequencing data and some 87 million unique TCR sequences. Of the 398 genotyped donors, around 81% fell in the genetic ancestry cluster associated with self-reported Caucasian donors. Across some 400 genotyped donors of the cohort, an average of approximately 240,000 unique TCR beta nucleotide sequences per donor were sequenced, and 15% to 20% of those sequences were non-productive. Study-wide findings and limitations: Because HLA typing was unavailable for some donors at each locus, only the typed subset was used in association tests. In a later analysis, HLA-associated TCR beta chains showed more clonal expansion and lower generation probabilities than non-associated chains that were equally common. CMV serostatus was the only immune exposure information available for the cohort. In an earlier analysis of 500 to 650 of the donors, most TCR beta V segments appeared in productive rearrangements about 90% or about 30% of the time, broadly matching IMGT annotations. At a false discovery rate of 0.05, a later analysis linked 15,000 to 20,000 TCR beta sequences to specific HLA alleles. The authors suggested that the approach could potentially be extended to other disease states and immunological phenotypes. Three of the identified cytomegalovirus-associated TCR beta chains were confirmed in vitro to be specific for cytomegalovirus antigens. A further reported finding was that TCR beta sequences accurately predicted the HLA-A and HLA-B alleles for most subjects in the first cohort. A later analysis found that most CMV-associated TCR beta chains appeared HLA-restricted, with HLA associations seemingly driven largely by CMV exposure. Because the 87-base-pair reads could not distinguish some IMGT-functional V segments, including TRBV6-2 and TRBV6-3, those segments were excluded. In a later analysis, TCR association rates were found to vary across HLA loci, with the most associated TCRs seen for DRB1 alleles and the fewest for HLA-C alleles. The study gave a list of about 170 TCR beta chains associated with cytomegalovirus. Because counts were too low, under 20 rarely observed V segments, including chromosome 9 orphons, were left out of the earlier analysis of a few hundred of the donors. The classifier was reported to diagnose cytomegalovirus status with high specificity and sensitivity in both the original and validation cohorts. While some public TCRs were present in many individuals, most TCR sequences turned up only very rarely across donors. A later analysis reported that several top co-occurrence clusters appeared linked to parvovirus B19, influenza, CMV and Epstein-Barr virus. Linkage disequilibrium might explain the correlated functional status among segregating V segments, but an unknown experimental factor could not be excluded. V-gene and J-gene trimming of TCR beta chains was associated with a missense DCLRE1C variant in a later genetic analysis, and the association was replicated in an independent cohort. In a later genetic analysis, fewer N-insertions in productive TCRs were reported among donors in an Asian-associated ancestry cluster than the roughly 700-donor mean. This cohort had only TCR beta chains sequenced, and the lack of alpha or paired-chain data limited which features could be detected. A cluster of highly shared sequence variants was judged likely to represent a technical artifact of the sequencing pipeline. When HLA alleles, especially DR and DQ, strongly co-occurred, TCR associations were difficult to assign to individual alleles. Sequencing depth was assumed to be roughly uniform across donors in the presence/absence analyses, though that assumption may not hold.

This TCR came from a woman younger than 35 in good health and CMV-seropositive. The rearranged chain carries TRBV28 and TRBJ1-1; the D gene is perhaps TRBD1, from 6 matching bases. Sequencing input: PBMCs. The CDR3: CASRSDRPRTEAFF. The nucleotides are TGTGCCAGCAGATCAGACAGGCCTCGAACTGAAGCTTTCTTT.